The T cell receptor beta chain described here comes from a study of shared clonotypes between healthy human individuals (dated by TCRdb to 2018 to 2021). With respect to the entire study: A couple of women and a few men aged 18 to 49 years were included in the cohort. Libraries were prepared and TCR repertoires were sequenced by different laboratories using diverse techniques, in order to increase sequencing depth and limit assay-specific biases. Blood TCR repertoires of a handful of healthy adults were deeply sequenced to estimate repertoire size and the extent of clonotype sharing between individuals. For each donor, CD4 naive and CD4 memory were each given three plates, CD8 naive was given two plates, and CD8 memory was given one plate. Each donor's leukapheresis produced roughly between about 0.8 and 8.9 billion PBMCs. General findings and caveats noted by the study authors: Estimated clonotype richness was generally larger for naive than for memory subsets. Even with the large sequencing depth, rarefaction of the sorted-subset datasets indicated that sequencing was incomplete. Sampling was restricted to blood, and TCR repertoires in tissue are likely to differ from TCR repertoires in blood. Across a few donors, roughly 5.4% of naive CD4, over 3% of naive CD8, about 2.3% of memory CD4, and 0.4% to 0.45% of memory CD8 clonotypes were shared. Higher generation probabilities were observed for clonotypes shared by all four sorted-subset donors than for non-shared clonotypes. The small number of donors limited the genetic and exposure-history diversity represented. Based on pairwise subsampling, the degree of clonotype sharing among donors was expected to be affected by sequencing depth.

Using the deep immunoSEQ assay, multiplex PCR amplified TCR CDR3 regions from genomic DNA. For each cell subset, the extracted genomic DNA was distributed evenly across all wells of several immunoSEQ 96-well plates, and each plate served as one replicate. For sorted subsets, roughly 0.2 ug genomic DNA, equal to tens of thousands of T cell genomes, was loaded into each replicate PCR. Purified libraries were measured with a Qubit 3.0 fluorometer, size-checked on a Bioanalyzer 2100, and measured again with the KAPA Library Quantification kit. A separate single-read 150-cycle Illumina NextSeq 550 flow cell was used to sequence each immunoSEQ 96-well plate. Per the original workflow: Because only junctional sequences without quality scores were contained in the immunoSEQ output, filtering matching that applied to full-length reads could not be performed. To assign V/J genes and CDR3, sequences were annotated using PyIR, a Python wrapper for IgBLAST v1.9, with IMGT germline references. Reads were filtered out if the reads had weak V/J assignments (E-value above 1e-6), no CDR3, stop codons, out-of-frame junctions, or ambiguous translated residues. V3J clonotypes were defined by identical inferred V gene, J gene, and CDR3 amino acid sequence. Percentage overlap between repertoires was calculated by dividing the number of shared unique clonotypes by the size of the smaller repertoire. Three approaches were used to assess repertoire richness: RTK rarefaction, the Chao1 estimator, and Recon v2.1 estimates of unobserved clonotypes. Generation probabilities were computed with OLGA for all TCRbeta clonotypes obtained by the gDNA method from several donors. TCRdb obtained this table from immuneACCESS and retained in-frame rearrangements with V and J assigned. These tables miss some clones; where compared with another copy, unresolved V genes account for less than half of the shortfall, and the remainder is unexplained. D and trimming come from the DNA, and the V and J calls and clone size come from that table. The sample table lists roughly 590,000 clones, around 95% of them with a count of one. The top ten hold 0.095% to 0.12% of the sample.

As regards this clone: The antigen it recognizes is unknown. Per-nucleotide qualities are absent, and no much larger clonotype sits a single base away.

CDR1 and CDR2, per the germline V gene (reference sequence), are SEHNR and FQNEAQ. V loses 5 bases of germline sequence and J loses 7 bases, and the interval between the two ends is 17 bases. CDR3 length: 15 amino acids, cysteine to phenylalanine. The entry retains the CDR3 DNA only, 45 bases that are in frame from base 1. For the CD8 naive samples, CD45RO-negative cells were positively selected for CCR7, yielding a CD45RA+CCR7+ population from which TemRA cells were excluded. The donors were healthy, HIV-negative adults with no recently reported acute infections or vaccinations. Every donor was a Caucasian adult residing in Nashville, Tennessee, USA. Blood was collected by leukapheresis, and PBMCs were isolated by Ficoll-Histopaque density gradient centrifugation and then cryopreserved in liquid nitrogen vapor phase. Analytical flow cytometry was used to check the purity and quantity of every magnetically sorted T cell population. Genomic DNA was isolated from every sorted fraction and measured by UV absorbance on a Nanodrop 2000c.

The chain uses TRBV7-9 and TRBJ1-4; the D region possibly corresponds to TRBD1 (6 bases align). The origin of this receptor is a young woman in good health. The source material was naive CD8+ T cells sorted from blood. The sample's cell subset or site label is to be understood as: CD45RA+CCR7+. The sequenced DNA is TGTGCCAGCAGCGAAAACAGGGAATGGGGTGAAAAACTGTTTTTT. It encodes CASSENREWGEKLFF.